Given below is one T cell receptor (beta chain) in context. The data belong to a study of blood T cell repertoires in COVID-19. Across the study: PBMCs, B-cell-depleted T cells, or T cells provided the cDNA or gDNA that made up the material.

Data came from immunoSEQ multiplex PCR; TCRdb stores just in-frame clones and leaves some out. The sample contains 70,000 or so clones, about 80% of which appear only once. The CDR3 contains 15 residues. The J segment lost 1 base and the V segment lost 11 bases, leaving 13 bases of the junction unmatched. CDR1 and CDR2 (germline): KGHDR, SFDVKD. This rearrangement joins TRBV24-1 to TRBJ2-7; 7 bases fit TRBD1. Material for sequencing was peripheral blood. The sequence was obtained from a human donor in a cohort sampled during active COVID-19. Here the CDR3 reads CAIQKLQGISYEQYF. The CDR3 nucleotides read TGTGCCATCCAGAAATTACAGGGGATTTCCTACGAGCAGTACTTC.